The T cell receptor (beta chain) described here comes from a study of T cell responses to AZD1222 COVID-19 vaccine. Germline trimming cut 4 bases from V and 3 bases from J; bases unmatched to any gene: 5. The germline CDR1 and CDR2 sequences are SNHLY and FYNNEI. The CDR3 has 14 amino acids. Profiled with immunoSEQ multiplex PCR; TCRdb holds only in-frame clones, not every one. The sample includes 130,000 to 150,000 clones, approximately 88% of them seen just once. This receptor was identified in an adult in good health. The sequenced sample was peripheral blood, obtained on day 0 of MenACWY control vaccination. The chain carries TRBV2 and TRBJ1-2, with 7 bases that match TRBD1. For the CDR3, the DNA is TGTGCCAGCAGTGGAAGACAGGGAGACTATGGCTACACCTTC. It yields the protein CASSGRQGDYGYTF.